Shown below are 32 T cell receptor beta chains from a single sample sequenced in a study of T cells in Graves' hyperthyroidism and ophthalmopathy. RNA transcripts yielded amplified TCR beta CDR3 regions. HTBI primers were the set used in a first-round RT-PCR of the TCR CDR3. Each CDR3 protein is one row after TCRdb ran MiXCR on the multiplex PCR reads. The sample includes under 800,000 distinct CDR3 sequences, 14% of them seen just once. The sample comprised blood. The receptors here all came from a young woman with Graves' hyperthyroidism.

This clonotype was picked up many times. The rearrangement links TRBV27 to TRBJ1-2; 8 bases map to TRBD1. This CDR3 is built from 15 residues. With V trimmed by 5 bases and J by 4 bases, 9 bases remained unmatched. Germline lookup yields CDR1 MNHEY and CDR2 SMNVEV (reference sequence). CDR3 in DNA: TGTGCCAGCAGTAAAACATACGGGACAGGCTATGGCTACACCTTC. Encoded protein: CASSKTYGTGYGYTF.

This clonotype was observed at least ten times. V is TRBV12-3 or TRBV12-4 and J is TRBJ1-5; weak D call: TRBD1 (6 bases). V lost 11 bases and J 5 bases, leaving 19 bases between the germline ends. This CDR3 is built from 14 residues. Written as DNA, the CDR3 is TGTGCCTCCTCCAAGGAAGGGGGGGATCAGCCCCAGCATTTT. Amino acid sequence: CASSKEGGDQPQHF.

The V gene is TRBV10-3, the J gene TRBJ2-1; 13 bases line up with TRBD2. V trimming: 0 bases; J trimming: 6 bases; junction bases outside the gene matches: 8. Germline lookup yields CDR1 ENHRY and CDR2 SYGVKD. The CDR3 extends over 18 amino acids. In DNA, the CDR3 is TGTGCCATCAGTGAGTCAAAACTAGCGGGAGGGCCGTTCAATGAGCAGTTCTTC. Amino acid sequence: CAISESKLAGGPFNEQFF.

The J gene is TRBJ1-3, the V gene TRBV7-6; maybe TRBD1 (5 bases). The CDR3 covers 15 residues. Germline V lookup: CDR1 SGHVS, CDR2 FNYEAQ. Trimming removed 6 bases from V and 0 bases from J, with 12 bases in between. The CDR3 DNA follows: TGTGCCAGCAGTCGAGGGGTACCCTCTGGAAACACCATATATTTT. Encoded protein: CASSRGVPSGNTIYF.

This clonotype has ten or more counts. This chain uses TRBV24-1 with TRBJ2-3; unclear D gene. This CDR3 contains 16 residues. V dropped 5 bases and J dropped 1 base, with 15 bases sitting between them. CDR1 KGHDR and CDR2 SFDVKD come from the germline V gene. DNA for the CDR3: TGTGCCACCAGTGCCCGTGGCAGACGGCGCACAGATACGCAGTATTTT. This codes for CATSARGRRRTDTQYF.

This clonotype was seen many times. This rearrangement joins TRBV18 to TRBJ1-1; a weak D match, TRBD1 (5 bases). CDR3 length: 16 residues. The germline CDR1 and CDR2 sequences are KGHSH and LQKENI. The V end lost 1 base, the J end lost 3 bases, and 15 bases lay between the germline ends. Here the CDR3 DNA reads TGTGCCAGCTCACCACGGGCAGGGTGGGACCACACTGAAGCTTTCTTT. Amino acids: CASSPRAGWDHTEAFF.

This clonotype was counted many times. The V gene is TRBV14, the J gene TRBJ2-1; 9 bases line up with TRBD1. Germline V gene sequence: CDR1 SGHDN, CDR2 FVKESK. V dropped 4 bases and J dropped 4; count of bases not matched to a gene: 8. This CDR3 comprises 16 residues. The CDR3 protein is CASSPAGTGTYNEQFF. CDR3 bases: TGTGCCAGCAGCCCGGCTGGGACAGGGACTTACAATGAGCAGTTCTTC.

Many counts were recorded for this clonotype. V is TRBV7-2 and J is TRBJ1-2; D call uncertain. The length of the CDR3 is 16 residues. Germline assignment: CDR1 SGHTA and CDR2 FQGNSA. V was clipped by 6 bases and J by 4 bases, with 21 bases between them. CDR3 coding DNA: TGTGCCAGCAGACCATCTCGGGCAGCCAGCTTCTATGGCTACACCTTC. It yields the protein CASRPSRAASFYGYTF.

J is TRBJ2-7 and V is TRBV6-2 or TRBV6-3; TRBD1 aligns across 7 bases. V gave up 2 bases and J gave up 3 bases; unmatched junction bases: 1. The CDR3 has 13 amino acids. CDR1 is MNHEY, CDR2 SVGEGT, per germline. The CDR3 DNA reads as TGTGCCAGCAGTTACACAGGGGACTACGAGCAGTACTTC. This encodes CASSYTGDYEQYF.

This clonotype has more than one count but fewer than ten. This rearrangement joins TRBV27 to TRBJ2-3, with D maybe TRBD2 (5 bases). Between the trimmed V and J ends, which lost 5 bases and 5 bases, there was a span of 20 bases. Per germline, CDR1 MNHEY and CDR2 SMNVEV (reference sequence). The CDR3 spans 16 residues. The CDR3 bases are TGTGCCAGCAGTACGAAGGGAGTCAGGTCTAGAGATACGCAGTATTTT. It specifies CASSTKGVRSRDTQYF.

Many counts were recorded for this clonotype. The chain combines TRBV3-1 with TRBJ1-1; D gene unclear. This CDR3 spans 13 amino acids. Trimming stripped 1 base from V and 4 bases from J, with 7 bases between. Germline values: CDR1 LGHDT, CDR2 YNNKEL (reference sequence). CDR3 sequence reads: CASSQVQGTEAFF. CDR3 DNA sequence: TGTGCCAGCAGCCAAGTACAAGGCACTGAAGCTTTCTTT. Combining the CDR3 with reference TRBV3-1 and TRBJ1-1 gives the whole variable domain DTAVSQTPKYLVTQMGNDKSIKCEQNLGHDTMYWYKQDSKKFLKIMFSYNNKELIINETVPNRFSPKSPDKAHLNLHINSLELGDSAVYFCASSQVQGTEAFFGQGTRLTVV.

This clonotype has a count of ten or more. In DNA, the CDR3 is TGCAGTGCTCACCTAGCGGGGGACATCTACAATGAGCAGTTCTTC. It is translated as CSAHLAGDIYNEQFF. This chain joins TRBV20-1 and TRBJ2-1; 10 bases fit TRBD2. From germline, CDR1 is DFQATT and CDR2 SNEGSKA (reference sequence). CDR3 length: 15 residues. After removal of 5 bases from V and 3 bases from J, the junction contained 7 bases not matched to a gene.

This clonotype showed up many times. CDR3 sequence: CATDRGAGELFF. CDR3 sequence (DNA): TGTGCCACGGACCGAGGCGCCGGGGAGCTGTTTTTT. The J gene is TRBJ2-2, the V gene TRBV24-1, with D uncertain. CDR1 is KGHDR, CDR2 SFDVKD, per germline. The CDR3 is 12 residues long. Trimming took 10 bases from V and 6 from J, leaving 11 bases between them.

This clonotype was counted only a few times. The chain links TRBV20-1 to TRBJ2-3; TRBD1 is a possible D gene (8 bases). The CDR3 has 19 residues. CDR1 and CDR2 from the germline V gene are DFQATT and SNEGSKA (reference sequence). V lost 6 bases and J lost 1, with 29 bases in between. The CDR3 here is CSARQGWNVASGRTDTQYF. In nucleotides, the CDR3 is TGCAGTGCCCGACAGGGGTGGAATGTAGCTAGCGGACGCACAGATACGCAGTATTTT.

This clonotype was observed many times. The rearrangement uses TRBV2 and TRBJ2-3, with D perhaps given as TRBD1 or TRBD2 (5 bases each). Germline-derived CDR1 and CDR2 are SNHLY and FYNNEI. This CDR3 spans 16 amino acids. V was pared by 6 bases and J by 0 bases, with 16 bases between. The CDR3 nucleotides read TGTGCCAGCAGCAACGAACCGGGGCGAAGCACAGATACGCAGTATTTT. Its translation: CASSNEPGRSTDTQYF.

This clonotype was observed a handful of times. The V call is TRBV20-1, the J call TRBJ1-2, with a possible D match to TRBD1 (6 bases). The V gene's germline CDR1 is DFQATT and CDR2 SNEGSKA (reference sequence). Trimming removed 0 bases at V and 0 bases at J, with 14 bases between. The CDR3 covers 16 residues. In DNA form, the CDR3 reads TGCAGTGCTAGAGATCGCAGGGGCGCAGCTAACTATGGCTACACCTTC. Its translation is CSARDRRGAANYGYTF.

The rearrangement uses TRBV5-1 and TRBJ2-5; possibly TRBD1 for D (5 bases). Trimming pared 2 bases from V and 5 bases from J, leaving 22 bases between. Looked up from germline, CDR1 is SGHRS and CDR2 is YFSETQ. There are 17 residues in the CDR3. CDR3 in DNA: TGCGCCAGCAGCTTTCGACAGAACTCAAGACTTACGGAGACCCAGTACTTC. Translation gives CASSFRQNSRLTETQYF.

This chain links TRBV5-1 with TRBJ2-2; D is undetermined. Trimming pared 1 base from V and 3 bases from J, leaving 16 bases between. There are 17 residues in the CDR3. The germline V gene encodes CDR1 SGHRS and CDR2 YFSETQ. The CDR3 here is CASSLYSRGFDTGELFF. In DNA, the CDR3 is TGCGCCAGCAGCTTGTATAGCCGCGGCTTTGACACCGGGGAGCTGTTTTTT.

This clonotype was found a few times. The chain is built from TRBV2 and TRBJ2-2; TRBD1 might be the D (6 bases). This CDR3 region has 16 residues. Germline V gene sequence: CDR1 SNHLY, CDR2 FYNNEI. V was shortened by 7 bases and J by 5 bases, with 20 bases between the two germline ends. The CDR3 sequence is CASTSDRRSRTGELFF. The DNA of the CDR3 is TGTGCCAGCACCTCCGACAGGCGATCGAGGACCGGGGAGCTGTTTTTT.

This clonotype showed up many times. V gene TRBV20-1 combines with J gene TRBJ2-3; weak D call: TRBD2 (6 bases). Germline CDR1 is DFQATT and CDR2 is SNEGSKA (reference sequence). This CDR3 region has 17 residues. The ends were cut back, 6 bases at V and 0 bases at J, with 22 bases in the middle. This CDR3 reads CSALLRDSRPSTDTQYF. The CDR3, as DNA: TGCAGTGCCCTACTCCGGGACTCGCGACCTAGCACAGATACGCAGTATTTT.

This clonotype was seen only a few times. The genes are TRBV28 and TRBJ2-7, with D perhaps TRBD1 (6 bases). Per the germline V gene, CDR1 is MDHEN and CDR2 is SYDVKM. The CDR3 runs 15 residues. The ends were cut back, 7 bases at V and 0 bases at J, with 16 bases in the middle. The DNA of the CDR3 is TGTGCCAGCAATTTTTTCCACAGGGCCTCCTACGAGCAGTACTTC. It specifies CASNFFHRASYEQYF.

This clonotype was observed a few times. The chain uses TRBV29-1 and TRBJ2-7, with D tentatively TRBD1 or TRBD2 (5 bases each). In germline, CDR1 is SQVTM, CDR2 ANQGSEA. Trimming pared 5 bases from V and 5 bases from J, leaving 22 bases between. The CDR3 extends over 15 amino acids. CDR3 amino acids: CSVSRGQGPAHEQYF. The CDR3 nucleotides read TGCAGCGTTTCCCGGGGCCAGGGACCCGCCCACGAGCAGTACTTC.

At least ten counts were recorded for this clonotype. The V call is TRBV6-1, the J call TRBJ2-4; 7 bases map to TRBD2. Germline V CDR1 and CDR2: MNHNS, SASEGT. CDR3 length: 17 residues. Written as DNA, the CDR3 is TGTGCTCAGAGCCGCTTAGGTGCGGGAGTTTCAGCAAACATTCAGTACTTC. This sequence encodes CAQSRLGAGVSANIQYF.

This clonotype was found many times. This rearrangement joins TRBV12-3 or TRBV12-4 to TRBJ2-1; 12 bases are a match to TRBD1. The CDR3 has 16 residues. J lost 7 bases, V lost 5 bases, and 9 bases had no gene match. DNA of the CDR3: TGTGCCAGCAGTCCCACCGGGACAGGGGGCGCGAATGAGCAGTTCTTC. Translation gives CASSPTGTGGANEQFF.

This clonotype was observed at least ten times. The chain carries TRBV30 and TRBJ2-7; D not resolved. The CDR3 is 14 amino acids. The V end lost 3 bases, the J end lost 0 bases, and 12 bases lay between the germline ends. The V gene's germline CDR1 is GTSNPN and CDR2 SVGIG (reference sequence). The CDR3: CAWRTSASSYEQYF. The CDR3 bases are TGTGCCTGGAGAACAAGCGCAAGCTCCTACGAGCAGTACTTC.

The chain recombines TRBV12-3 or TRBV12-4 with TRBJ1-3, with D perhaps matching TRBD1 (5 bases). V gave up 3 bases and J gave up 4 bases, with 13 bases separating them. The CDR3 has 15 residues. CDR3 residues: CASSFSGATGNTIYF. CDR3 nucleotides: TGTGCCAGCAGTTTTAGCGGGGCAACCGGAAACACCATATATTTT.

The table lists this clonotype with a few counts. V gene TRBV4-1 combines with J gene TRBJ2-6; D gene uncertain. Germline V lookup: CDR1 MGHRA, CDR2 YSYEKL. The length of the CDR3 is 17 residues. Trimming removed 0 bases at V and 0 bases at J, with 9 bases between. The CDR3 sequence is CASSQEGTSSGANVLTF. The CDR3 DNA reads as TGCGCCAGCAGCCAAGAAGGTACTTCCTCTGGGGCCAACGTCCTGACTTTC.

The chain has TRBV25-1 and TRBJ2-2; D might be TRBD1 or TRBD2, each matching 6 bases. The germline V gene has CDR1 MGHDK and CDR2 SYGVNS. CDR3 length equals 16 residues. Trimming left V 3 bases short and J 8 bases short, with 19 bases between. The CDR3 loop is CASSEPGARARGELFF. Here the CDR3 DNA reads TGTGCCAGCAGTGAGCCGGGGGCGAGGGCGAGGGGGGAGCTGTTTTTT.

This clonotype was observed many times. The CDR3 DNA is TGTGCCAGCAGCTCAGAGGGGGGCTGGGATGAGCAGTTCTTC. As protein: CASSSEGGWDEQFF. This chain connects TRBV7-2 to TRBJ2-1; TRBD1 or TRBD2 may be the D gene (6 bases each). Trimming cost V 4 bases and J 8 bases, with 15 bases left between them. Germline-derived CDR1 and CDR2 are SGHTA and FQGNSA. The CDR3 consists of 14 residues.

This clonotype showed up just a few times. The chain recombines TRBV4-3 with TRBJ2-5, with D uncertain. CDR3 size: 14 residues. Germline values: CDR1 LGHNA, CDR2 YSLEER. V lost 0 bases and J 8 bases, leaving 13 bases between the germline ends. The CDR3 sequence: CASSQDRAAPTQYF. CDR3 DNA: TGCGCCAGCAGCCAAGATAGGGCGGCACCAACCCAGTACTTC.

This clonotype was seen a few times. The chain has TRBV7-9 and TRBJ2-4; 7 positions match TRBD2. Losses at the gene ends were 5 bases for V and 8 bases for J; bases not matched to a gene: 12. Per germline, CDR1 SEHNR and CDR2 FQNEAQ (reference sequence). CDR3 length equals 15 residues. The CDR3 here is CASSPAGRDADIQYF. The CDR3, as DNA: TGTGCCAGCAGCCCAGCGGGGAGGGACGCGGACATTCAGTACTTC.

The table lists this clonotype with many counts. This chain connects TRBV5-1 to TRBJ1-1; D is uncertain. Trimming shortened V by 0 bases and J by 0 bases, and 9 bases separated the two germline ends. CDR1 and CDR2 (germline): SGHRS, YFSETQ. This CDR3 comprises 15 residues. The CDR3 spells CASSLGVGLNTEAFF. CDR3 bases: TGCGCCAGCAGCTTGGGAGTAGGCTTGAACACTGAAGCTTTCTTT. The whole variable domain, remainder taken from reference TRBV5-1 and TRBJ1-1, is KAGVTQTPRYLIKTRGQQVTLSCSPISGHRSVSWYQQTPGQGLQFLFEYFSETQRNKGNFPGRFSGRQFSNSRSEMNVSTLELGDSALYLCASSLGVGLNTEAFFGQGTRLTVV.